The 22 T cell receptor beta chains in this list originate from one sample, sequenced in a study of blood T cells in healthy people across ages. Primers used in a second PCR of about 7 to 11 cycles were a sample-barcoded 5' primer and a J-beta primer mix. Each CDR3 protein is one row after TCRdb ran MiXCR on the 5' RACE reads. The sample comprises 800,000 to 1,300,000 distinct CDR3 sequences, about 23% of which are singletons, and around 0.75% rests with the top ten. These data were also filed under a second study, of T cells of mothers and their children.

Sample: blood. These receptors were taken from a girl aged 2 to 9 in good health.

This clonotype was seen a handful of times. This rearrangement joins TRBV5-1 to TRBJ2-1; D may be TRBD2 (5 bases). CDR3 length: 12 residues. V dropped 3 bases and J dropped 7 bases, with 8 bases sitting between them. Germline CDR1 is SGHRS and CDR2 is YFSETQ. The CDR3 region is CASSWELNEQFF. The CDR3 DNA reads TGCGCCAGCAGCTGGGAGTTGAATGAGCAGTTCTTC.

The chain recombines TRBV7-8 with TRBJ1-5, with 8 bases that match TRBD1. The length of the CDR3 is 14 residues. CDR1 is SGHVS, CDR2 FQNEAQ, per germline. V shed 5 bases, J shed 7 bases, and the junction held 7 bases outside the gene matches. This CDR3 is CASSLQTGDQPQHF. The CDR3 DNA sequence: TGTGCCAGCAGCCTACAGACAGGGGACCAGCCCCAGCATTTT. The full variable domain, with the rest looked up from reference TRBV7-8 and TRBJ1-5, is GAGVSQSPRYKVAKRGQDVALRCDPISGHVSLFWYQQALGQGPEFLTYFQNEAQLDKSGLPSDRFFAERPEGSVSTLKIQRTQQEDSAVYLCASSLQTGDQPQHFGDGTRLSIL.

This clonotype was seen many times. The chain recombines TRBV27 with TRBJ2-1, with a possible D match to TRBD2 (5 bases). V shed 4 bases and J shed 2 bases, with 9 bases lying between them. This CDR3 spans 14 amino acids. CDR1 and CDR2 from the germline V gene are MNHEY and SMNVEV (reference sequence). For the CDR3, the DNA is TGTGCCAGCAGTTCCGGCGGGCCCTACAATGAGCAGTTCTTC. This gives the protein CASSSGGPYNEQFF.

V gene TRBV2 combines with J gene TRBJ1-3; D call uncertain. The CDR3 has 14 residues. Germline values: CDR1 SNHLY, CDR2 FYNNEI. Trimming took off 6 bases at V and 0 bases at J, with 9 bases between the two ends. CDR3 nucleotides: TGTGCCAGCAGCGTGCTGCCCTCTGGAAACACCATATATTTT. Translation gives CASSVLPSGNTIYF.

This clonotype was recorded a few times. The rearrangement uses TRBV11-2 and TRBJ2-5, with TRBD1 matching 10 bases. The CDR3 length is 18 residues. V trimming: 5 bases; J trimming: 0 bases; junction bases outside the gene matches: 12. Germline CDR1 SGHAT, CDR2 FQNNGV. CDR3 sequence (DNA): TGTGCCAGCAGCGGGACAGGGGAAGCGGAAAGCCACCAAGAGACCCAGTACTTC. This codes for CASSGTGEAESHQETQYF.

The rearrangement uses TRBV14 and TRBJ2-3; D might be TRBD1 or TRBD2, each matching 6 bases. Looked up from germline, CDR1 is SGHDN and CDR2 is FVKESK. The ends were cut back, 5 bases at V and 2 bases at J, with 17 bases in the middle. The CDR3 contains 16 residues. CDR3 nucleotide sequence: TGTGCCAGCAGCAGGACCGGGGGCTCCGACACAGATACGCAGTATTTT. Its protein is CASSRTGGSDTDTQYF.

This clonotype turned up a few times. The chain employs TRBV10-3 and TRBJ1-2, with D maybe TRBD1 (5 bases). The germline CDR1 and CDR2 sequences are ENHRY and SYGVKD. Trimming cost V 4 bases and J 7 bases, with 10 bases left between them. The CDR3 has 12 amino acids. In DNA, the CDR3 is TGTGCCATCAGTGGCCGGGACGGTGGCTACACCTTC. Translated, it gives CAISGRDGGYTF.

The sample holds a few counts of this clonotype. The chain links TRBV4-1 to TRBJ2-1, with D perhaps TRBD1 (6 bases). Trimming took 5 bases from V and 3 from J, leaving 14 bases between them. There are 15 residues in the CDR3. CDR1 is MGHRA and CDR2 is YSYEKL in the germline V gene. The CDR3 bases are TGCGCCAGCAGCGCCCCGGGACACCTCTACAATGAGCAGTTCTTC. Translation gives CASSAPGHLYNEQFF.

The chain is built from TRBV7-2 and TRBJ2-5; D unclear. The CDR3 has 13 amino acids. Per the germline V gene, CDR1 is SGHTA and CDR2 is FQGNSA. Trimming removed 5 bases at V and 5 bases at J, with 12 bases between. CDR3 in DNA: TGTGCCAGCAGCGTTGTAGGGCAGGAGACCCAGTACTTC. Protein: CASSVVGQETQYF.

The J gene is TRBJ1-5, the V gene TRBV12-3 or TRBV12-4; D gene unclear. The germline V and J ends were trimmed by 3 bases and 12 bases, with 21 bases remaining between them. The CDR3 totals 15 residues. The CDR3 loop reads CASSFLAGERGGQHF. For the CDR3, the DNA is TGTGCCAGCAGTTTTCTTGCTGGGGAGCGGGGTGGCCAGCATTTT.

The gene calls are TRBV14 and TRBJ2-3; 14 bases map to TRBD2. Unmatched junction bases numbered 3, after V lost 4 bases and J lost 3 bases. Germline V lookup: CDR1 SGHDN, CDR2 FVKESK. This CDR3 is 16 amino acids long. The CDR3 spells CASSPTSGGATDTQYF. The CDR3 DNA is TGTGCCAGCAGCCCGACTAGCGGGGGGGCAACAGATACGCAGTATTTT. The full variable domain, rest sourced from reference TRBV14 and TRBJ2-3, is EAGVTQFPSHSVIEKGQTVTLRCDPISGHDNLYWYRRVMGKEIKFLLHFVKESKQDESGMPNNRFLAERTGGTYSTLKVQPAELEDSGVYFCASSPTSGGATDTQYFGPGTRLTVL.

The V and J genes are TRBV2 and TRBJ2-3; tentatively, D is TRBD1 or TRBD2 (5 bases each). Germline lookup yields CDR1 SNHLY and CDR2 FYNNEI. V shed 1 base and J shed 4 bases, with 15 bases lying between them. The CDR3 runs 16 residues. CDR3 coding DNA: TGTGCCAGCAGTGAAGAATGGGGGTTAGCATCAGATACGCAGTATTTT. Protein: CASSEEWGLASDTQYF.

This rearrangement joins TRBV7-9 to TRBJ1-2, with TRBD1 as a possible D gene (5 bases). Trimming cost V 8 bases and J 2 bases, with 12 bases left between them. The CDR3 spans 13 residues. Germline values: CDR1 SEHNR, CDR2 FQNEAQ (reference sequence). CDR3 sequence reads: CASARDGNYGYTF. The CDR3 DNA reads as TGTGCCAGCGCCCGGGACGGGAACTATGGCTACACCTTC.

The chain links TRBV12-3 or TRBV12-4 to TRBJ1-2; no clear D. V lost 1 base to trimming and J lost 0 bases, with 9 bases between them. The CDR3 covers 15 residues. DNA for the CDR3: TGTGCCAGCAGTTTAGATCTCCGGGCTAACTATGGCTACACCTTC. Amino acids: CASSLDLRANYGYTF.

The chain links TRBV7-2 to TRBJ2-7, with D possibly matching TRBD2 (7 bases). This CDR3 has 15 residues. Trimming removed 0 bases at V and 5 bases at J, with 14 bases between. Germline V gene data show CDR1 as SGHTA and CDR2 as FQGNSA. CDR3 in amino acids: CASSLAQGTTNEQYF. CDR3 coding DNA: TGTGCCAGCAGCTTAGCGCAGGGGACTACCAACGAGCAGTACTTC.

In this sample, this clonotype turned up a few times. The V gene is TRBV28, the J gene TRBJ2-5; 10 nucleotides line up with TRBD2. CDR1 is MDHEN, CDR2 SYDVKM, per germline. The CDR3 sequence is 16 residues long. The V segment lost 6 bases and the J segment 0 bases; nucleotides outside the gene matches: 7. CDR3 bases: TGTGCCAGCAGAGACCTAGCGGGAGCCCACCAAGAGACCCAGTACTTC. Translated: CASRDLAGAHQETQYF. The whole variable domain, filled in from reference TRBV28 and TRBJ2-5, reads DVKVTQSSRYLVKRTGEKVFLECVQDMDHENMFWYRQDPGLGLRLIYFSYDVKMKEKGDIPEGYSVSREKKERFSLILESASTNQTSMYLCASRDLAGAHQETQYFGPGTRLLVL.

The chain joins TRBV29-1 to TRBJ2-7; TRBD2 agrees at 7 bases. Trimming cost V 3 bases and J 11 bases; bases outside gene matches: 7. This CDR3 comprises 11 residues. Germline-derived CDR1 and CDR2 are SQVTM and ANQGSEA. The CDR3 is CSVEGGTAEYF. The DNA of the CDR3 is TGCAGCGTTGAGGGGGGGACCGCGGAGTACTTC.

There are a few counts of this clonotype. The chain combines TRBV7-9 with TRBJ1-1, with a possible D match to TRBD1 (5 bases). The CDR3 has 13 residues. Germline CDR1 reads SEHNR; CDR2 reads FQNEAQ (reference sequence). The V gene lost 5 bases and the J gene lost 8 bases, with 15 bases spanning the gap. The CDR3 DNA reads TGTGCCAGCAGCCAAGGGGAGACAGCCGAAGCTTTCTTT. This translates into CASSQGETAEAFF.

This clonotype was recorded a few times. The chain uses TRBV7-2 and TRBJ2-3; D call uncertain. V shed 6 bases and J shed 6 bases, with 10 bases lying between them. Per germline, CDR1 SGHTA and CDR2 FQGNSA. CDR3 length: 12 amino acids. The CDR3 spells CASSEIPDTQYF. DNA of the CDR3: TGTGCCAGCAGTGAGATCCCTGATACGCAGTATTTT. The variable domain in full, completed from reference TRBV7-2 and TRBJ2-3, reads GAGVSQSPSNKVTEKGKDVELRCDPISGHTALYWYRQSLGQGLEFLIYFQGNSAPDKSGLPSDRFSAERTGGSVSTLTIQRTQQEDSAVYLCASSEIPDTQYFGPGTRLTVL.

The chain joins TRBV5-1 to TRBJ2-5, with D possibly being TRBD1 (5 bases). The CDR3 covers 11 residues. Trimming pared 7 bases from V and 5 bases from J, leaving 9 bases between. CDR1 is SGHRS, CDR2 YFSETQ, per germline. This CDR3 is CASVGRETQYF. CDR3 DNA sequence: TGCGCCAGCGTGGGGCGGGAGACCCAGTACTTC.

The V and J genes are TRBV4-3 and TRBJ2-3, with D uncertain. Germline lookup yields CDR1 LGHNA and CDR2 YSLEER. This CDR3 is built from 15 residues. V was trimmed by 1 base and J by 1 base, leaving 9 bases between them. In DNA form, the CDR3 reads TGCGCCAGCAGCCAAGGGTTGAGAGGCACAGATACGCAGTATTTT. This codes for CASSQGLRGTDTQYF.

The chain couples TRBV6-5 to TRBJ2-3, with D tentatively TRBD2 (6 bases). Trimming stripped 4 bases from V and 0 bases from J, with 17 bases between. Germline values: CDR1 MNHEY, CDR2 SVGAGI. This CDR3 comprises 17 residues. The CDR3 region has the DNA TGTGCCAGCAGTTCTTTTCTGAATAGCGGTAGCACAGATACGCAGTATTTT. It specifies CASSSFLNSGSTDTQYF.